These 22 T cell receptor beta chains originate from one sample sequenced in a study of shared T cell receptors in the human thymus. Assay used: immunoSEQ multiplex PCR; TCRdb lists only in-frame clones, some missing. Seen here are hundreds of thousands of clones, more than 75% observed once, and the top ten hold 0.0094%. In addition, the sample was reused for a study of human thymus T cells.

The sequenced sample consisted of thymocytes. All receptors derive from a boy under two years old with a congenital heart defect.

This clone was seen only once. This chain connects TRBV6-6 to TRBJ1-4; no reliable D call. This CDR3 comprises 14 residues. Trimming shortened V by 1 base and J by 5 bases, and 8 bases separated the two germline ends. The germline gives CDR1 MNHNY, CDR2 SVGAGI (reference sequence). The CDR3 protein is CASSYYQKNEKLFF. CDR3 sequence (DNA): TGTGCCAGCAGTTACTACCAGAAGAATGAAAAACTGTTTTTT.

J is TRBJ2-1 and V is TRBV10-1; 7 bases line up with TRBD2. V was clipped by 6 bases and J by 9 bases; unmatched bases: 8. The V gene's germline CDR1 is WNHNN and CDR2 SYGVQD (reference sequence). This CDR3 has 13 residues. In DNA, the CDR3 is TGCGCCAGCAGCTCCACTAGCGCGGGTGAGCAGTTCTTC. Its protein product is CASSSTSAGEQFF.

The chain has TRBV30 and TRBJ2-1, with TRBD2 identical over 8 bases. The CDR3 is made up of 16 amino acids. Trimming removed 3 bases from V and 4 bases from J; junction bases left unmatched: 11. Per germline, CDR1 GTSNPN and CDR2 SVGIG (reference sequence). The DNA of the CDR3 is TGTGCCTGGAGCGGATTACTAGCGGAGTATTACAATGAGCAGTTCTTC. This encodes CAWSGLLAEYYNEQFF.

The chain combines TRBV7-2 with TRBJ1-5; 10 bases are a match to TRBD1. Losses at the gene ends were 4 bases for V and 11 bases for J; bases not matched to a gene: 20. This CDR3 has 18 residues. The germline V gene has CDR1 SGHTA and CDR2 FQGNSA. The CDR3 spells CASSSAGYEGTGEKAQHF. CDR3 nucleotide sequence: TGTGCCAGCAGCTCGGCGGGCTATGAGGGGACAGGGGAGAAGGCCCAGCATTTT.

This chain uses TRBV25-1 with TRBJ2-2; TRBD1 agrees at 7 bases. Germline V CDR1 and CDR2: MGHDK, SYGVNS. This CDR3 contains 16 residues. J was trimmed by 7 bases and V by 2 bases; bases with no gene match: 10. The CDR3 DNA reads TGTGCCAGCAGTGAAAGGGGACAGCCCTCCAACGGGGAGCTGTTTTTT. Protein product: CASSERGQPSNGELFF.

This clone turned up a few times. CDR3 protein: CASSTRLLAGDTDTQYF. The CDR3 coding sequence is TGTGCCAGTAGTACACGATTACTAGCGGGGGACACAGATACGCAGTATTTT. V usage is TRBV19 and J usage is TRBJ2-3; 11 bases agree with TRBD2. Trimming cost V 4 bases and J 2 bases; bases outside gene matches: 8. The CDR3 consists of 17 residues. Germline CDR1 LNHDA, CDR2 SQIVND (reference sequence).

This clone was observed a few times. J is TRBJ2-3 and V is TRBV6-5; 9 nucleotides align to TRBD1. The V and J ends lost 5 bases and 1 base, in that order; junction bases with no gene match: 4. The CDR3 covers 15 residues. Germline V gene lookup returns CDR1 MNHEY and CDR2 SVGAGI. This CDR3 reads CASSTRTGGTDTQYF. The CDR3 nucleotides read TGTGCCAGCAGTACCCGGACAGGGGGCACAGATACGCAGTATTTT.

J is TRBJ2-3 and V is TRBV28; 11 bases fit TRBD2. The CDR3 has 15 amino acids. After removal of 8 bases from V and 3 bases from J, the junction contained 7 bases not matched to a gene. Germline CDR1 and CDR2: MDHEN and SYDVKM. CDR3 in DNA: TGTGCCAGCGGATTTACTAGCGGGAGTACAGATACGCAGTATTTT. Protein: CASGFTSGSTDTQYF.

CDR3 sequence: CASSIPIGGNTEAFF. For the CDR3, the DNA is TGTGCCAGTAGTATCCCGATAGGGGGGAACACTGAAGCTTTCTTT. The chain couples TRBV19 to TRBJ1-1, with D perhaps TRBD1 (6 bases). Deletions cut 3 bases from V and 1 base from J, with 12 bases between. Looked up from germline, CDR1 is LNHDA and CDR2 is SQIVND (reference sequence). The CDR3 length is 15 residues.

The chain recombines TRBV5-1 with TRBJ1-1, with D maybe TRBD1 (6 bases). V lost 5 bases to trimming and J lost 4 bases, with 21 bases between them. CDR3 size: 16 residues. CDR1 SGHRS and CDR2 YFSETQ come from the germline V gene. The CDR3 DNA reads as TGCGCCAGCAGAGCGGGGGCCCCAGGTCGGGGCACTGAAGCTTTCTTT. Residues: CASRAGAPGRGTEAFF. The variable domain in full, completed from reference TRBV5-1 and TRBJ1-1, reads KAGVTQTPRYLIKTRGQQVTLSCSPISGHRSVSWYQQTPGQGLQFLFEYFSETQRNKGNFPGRFSGRQFSNSRSEMNVSTLELGDSALYLCASRAGAPGRGTEAFFGQGTRLTVV.

This chain links TRBV11-2 with TRBJ1-6; no definite D call. Germline V CDR1 and CDR2: SGHAT, FQNNGV. This CDR3 spans 15 amino acids. V was clipped by 7 bases and J by 6 bases, with 16 bases between them. CDR3 DNA: TGTGCCAGCAAACTCCTAGGCCCCCTTAATTCACCCCTCCACTTT. It is translated as CASKLLGPLNSPLHF.

This chain uses TRBV6-1 with TRBJ2-7, with unresolved D. Germline CDR1 MNHNS, CDR2 SASEGT. Trimming cost V 4 bases and J 1 base, with 17 bases left between them. The CDR3 runs to 16 residues. The CDR3 sequence: CASSVNPQVPSYEQYF. The CDR3 coding sequence is TGTGCCAGCAGTGTTAATCCCCAGGTGCCGTCCTACGAGCAGTACTTC.

The chain uses TRBV6-1 and TRBJ2-7; 11 bases fit TRBD2. Germline V lookup: CDR1 MNHNS, CDR2 SASEGT. CDR3 length: 14 residues. The V and J ends lost 7 bases and 2 bases, in that order; junction bases with no gene match: 4. CDR3 sequence: CASNRLAGTYEQYF. The CDR3 bases are TGTGCCAGCAATAGACTAGCGGGGACCTACGAGCAGTACTTC.

V is TRBV6-6 and J is TRBJ1-2; D is undetermined. CDR1 and CDR2 (germline): MNHNY, SVGAGI (reference sequence). The germline V and J ends were trimmed by 5 bases and 5 bases, with 9 bases remaining between them. The CDR3 is 12 amino acids. CDR3 loop: CASSQRDYGYTF. The CDR3 DNA follows: TGTGCCAGCAGTCAGAGGGATTATGGCTACACCTTC.

This chain joins TRBV7-8 and TRBJ2-7; 9 bases are a match to TRBD1. This CDR3 is built from 15 residues. The V gene's germline CDR1 is SGHVS and CDR2 FQNEAQ. Trimming cost V 2 bases and J 5 bases; bases outside gene matches: 7. For the CDR3, the DNA is TGTGCCAGCAGCTTACCCGGGACAGGGAACCACGAGCAGTACTTC. Protein product: CASSLPGTGNHEQYF.

The genes are TRBV29-1 and TRBJ1-2, with D hard to call. Per the germline V gene, CDR1 is SQVTM and CDR2 is ANQGSEA. CDR3 size: 12 residues. Trimming stripped 5 bases from V and 1 base from J, with 8 bases between. The CDR3 nucleotides read TGCAGCGTTTACATTGATAACTATGGCTACACCTTC. Translated, it gives CSVYIDNYGYTF.

This clone was seen just once. The CDR3 DNA reads TGTGCCAGCAGTTACTCGCGGAGGGGGGGCTACGAGCAGTACTTC. This sequence encodes CASSYSRRGGYEQYF. This chain connects TRBV6-5 to TRBJ2-7, with a weak D call TRBD2 (7 bases). The CDR3 loop spans 15 amino acids. The V gene's germline CDR1 is MNHEY and CDR2 SVGAGI. V was pared by 0 bases and J by 3 bases, with 12 bases between.

V is TRBV28 and J is TRBJ1-2, with TRBD1 identical over 7 bases. V lost 9 bases and J lost 4; bases outside the gene matches: 5. This CDR3 has 12 amino acids. From germline, CDR1 is MDHEN and CDR2 SYDVKM. The CDR3 loop is CARGPGGYGYTF. The CDR3 nucleotides are TGTGCCAGGGGCCCAGGGGGCTATGGCTACACCTTC.

The V call is TRBV6-5, the J call TRBJ1-5; the match to TRBD1 covers 11 bases. Per the germline V gene, CDR1 is MNHEY and CDR2 is SVGAGI. V lost 6 bases to trimming and J lost 5 bases; unmatched junction nucleotides: 3. This CDR3 is 14 amino acids long. CDR3 sequence: CASSLDRGHQPQHF. The DNA of the CDR3 is TGTGCCAGCAGCCTGGACAGGGGGCATCAGCCCCAGCATTTT.

A single count supports this clone. The sample carries other DNA sequences with the same CDR3. DNA for the CDR3: TGTGCCAGCAGTGGGGACAGGAAAAATTCACCCCTCCACTTT. This translates into CASSGDRKNSPLHF. The V gene is TRBV6-5, the J gene TRBJ1-6; 8 bases agree with TRBD1. This CDR3 is 14 amino acids long. V trimming: 5 bases; J trimming: 7 bases; junction bases outside the gene matches: 4. The V gene's germline CDR1 is MNHEY and CDR2 SVGAGI.

The V call is TRBV5-1, the J call TRBJ2-1, with unresolved D. V dropped 3 bases and J dropped 6 bases, with 16 bases sitting between them. The CDR3 runs to 15 residues. Germline V gene lookup returns CDR1 SGHRS and CDR2 YFSETQ. The CDR3 DNA follows: TGCGCCAGCAGCTCCCGGTGTGTATCCGTCAATGAGCAGTTCTTC. Encoded protein: CASSSRCVSVNEQFF.

The V and J genes are TRBV18 and TRBJ2-3, with TRBD2 identical over 9 bases. Germline loops: CDR1 KGHSH, CDR2 LQKENI. This CDR3 has 17 amino acids. The trim removed 1 base at V and 2 bases at J, leaving 7 bases unmatched. CDR3 nucleotide sequence: TGTGCCAGCTCACCACGCCCTAGCGGGGTCTCCACAGATACGCAGTATTTT. Amino acid sequence: CASSPRPSGVSTDTQYF.